This T cell receptor beta chain was found in a study of OX40 agonist ivuxolimab in advanced cancers. Trimming took 0 bases from V and 8 from J, leaving 13 bases between them. There are 15 residues in the CDR3. The germline gives CDR1 MGHRA, CDR2 YSYEKL. Assay used: immunoSEQ multiplex PCR; TCRdb lists only in-frame clones, some missing. The sample yields roughly 70,000 clones, about 89% seen once. This TCR came from an adult with an advanced solid tumor such as melanoma, head and neck, liver or kidney cancer. The material sequenced was CD4+ or CD8+ T cells sorted from blood, taken in a trial of the OX40 agonist ivuxolimab. The chain has TRBV4-1 and TRBJ1-4; D not certain. In DNA, the CDR3 is TGCGCCAGCAGCCAAGACCGGGGAGGTACGGAAAAACTGTTTTTT. Residues: CASSQDRGGTEKLFF.